This T cell receptor (beta chain) was found in a study of PD-1 blockade in classical Hodgkin lymphoma. Study results and limitations: Repertoire difference causes, possibly disease activity or prior therapy, remain undefined. It was reported that newly diagnosed patients had less baseline TCR diversity than healthy donors.

Comment on this clone: The antigen remains undetermined.

Time point described: cycle 4 day 1 (C4D1), after more than five weeks of nivolumab. Each patient relapsed following autologous stem cell transplantation, and prior brentuximab vedotin exposure differed. The method was immunoSEQ multiplex PCR; TCRdb's version includes in-frame clones alone and lacks a portion of them. Among 6,600 or so clones listed, roughly 80% were seen once. V lost 6 bases to trimming and J lost 8 bases, with 15 bases between them. CDR1 MNHEY and CDR2 SVGAGI come from the germline V gene. The CDR3 sequence is 13 residues long. The rearrangement uses TRBV6-5 and TRBJ2-3, with D maybe TRBD1 (6 bases). Sample: peripheral blood mononuclear cells (PBMCs), taken before the fourth cycle of nivolumab. This sequence was found in a human donor with classical Hodgkin lymphoma. CDR3 bases: TGTGCCAGCAGCACCCGGGACAAGTCTACGCAGTATTTT. It is translated as CASSTRDKSTQYF.